The source of this TCR beta chain is a study of breast tumors, draining lymph nodes, adjacent tissues. MiXCR was run by TCRdb on the multiplex PCR reads, yielding one entry per CDR3 protein. Altogether about 180,000 distinct CDR3 sequences are present, 33% being singletons, with the ten largest covering 4% to 5.5%. Samples came from axillary lymph nodes draining the breast cancer. This clonotype was seen only a few times. The CDR3 consists of 13 residues. Trimming removed 6 bases from V and 13 bases from J, with 19 bases in between. The germline V gene encodes CDR1 LGHDT and CDR2 YNNKEL (reference sequence).

The specimen sequenced was axillary lymph node tissue. This clonotype was obtained from a female donor with breast cancer. Some clones in this sample may be carry-over from other donors' samples. This chain links TRBV3-1 with TRBJ2-1, with D tentatively TRBD2 (6 bases). The CDR3 DNA reads TGTGCCAGCAGACCCATTTCCGGGACTTTCCAGTTCTTC. It is translated as CASRPISGTFQFF.